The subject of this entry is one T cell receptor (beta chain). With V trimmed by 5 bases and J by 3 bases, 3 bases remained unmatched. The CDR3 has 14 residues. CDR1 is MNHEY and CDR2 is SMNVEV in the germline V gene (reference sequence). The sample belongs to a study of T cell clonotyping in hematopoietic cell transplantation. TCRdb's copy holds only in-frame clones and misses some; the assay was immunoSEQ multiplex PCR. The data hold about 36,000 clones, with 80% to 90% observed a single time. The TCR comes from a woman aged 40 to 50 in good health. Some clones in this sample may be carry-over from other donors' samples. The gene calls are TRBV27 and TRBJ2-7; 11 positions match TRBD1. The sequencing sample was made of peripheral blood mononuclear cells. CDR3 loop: CASSRGTGGYEQYF. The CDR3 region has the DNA TGTGCCAGCAGTCGGGGGACAGGGGGCTACGAGCAGTACTTC.